The source of this TCR beta chain is a study of CD8 T cells in ankylosing spondylitis. The CDR3 is 13 amino acids. Trimming pared 6 bases from V and 6 bases from J, leaving 11 bases between. Per germline, CDR1 KGHDR and CDR2 SFDVKD. Scientists made TCR beta libraries using quantitative 5'-RACE with molecular barcodes. TCRdb ran MiXCR on the 5' RACE reads and lists one entry per CDR3 protein. This sample has a few hundred thousand distinct CDR3 sequences, with about 15% found just once. Regarding the study as a whole: Disease-linked clones were reportedly significantly enriched in matched ankylosing spondylitis synovial fluid. A TCR beta motif of fewer than ten highly homologous variants seemed to mark ankylosing spondylitis blood.

This clonotype was seen at least ten times. Its matching antigen is unknown. The clonotype was recovered from a male donor with ankylosing spondylitis. Sequencing input: blood, either unsorted or a sorted T cell fraction (not recorded which). This chain links TRBV24-1 with TRBJ2-1; TRBD1 might be the D (5 bases). The CDR3 region has the DNA TGTGCCACCAGTCAATCAGGGCTCAATGAGCAGTTCTTC. Residues: CATSQSGLNEQFF.